This TCR beta chain appears in the sequencing data of a study of response to subunit inactivated influenza vaccine. Broader study findings: The authors offered the suggestion that each seasonal influenza vaccination recruits few new T cells.

Germline assignment: CDR1 SEHNR and CDR2 FQNEAQ (reference sequence). V lost 4 bases and J 0 bases, leaving 9 bases between the germline ends. The CDR3 contains 14 residues. As to this clonotype: Its specificity is not known.

TCRdb re-called the RT-PCR reads through MiXCR, storing one row per CDR3 protein. The table lists around 500,000 distinct CDR3 sequences, approximately 11% of them singletons. This rearrangement joins TRBV7-9 to TRBJ1-1, with D perhaps TRBD1 (5 bases). The receptor's source is a man aged 45 to 65 who received an inactivated influenza vaccine. Specimen: PBMCs from blood, collected about 6 weeks after vaccination. The CDR3 region has the DNA TGTGCCAGCAGCTCGACAGAGGTGAACACTGAAGCTTTCTTT. Its protein is CASSSTEVNTEAFF.